This T cell receptor beta chain was profiled in a study of cytotoxic CD8 clonotypes in ibrutinib-treated CLL listed by TCRdb under 2021. Context from the whole study: In this cohort, around 15 patients were treatment-naive and more than 9 were relapsed/refractory, while around 18 had unmutated IGHV. Responses were partial in some 24 patients and complete in 2; after median about 70 months follow-up, about 14 stayed in remission and some twelve progressed. Response samples were obtained after a median of approximately twelve months of treatment, with a range of about 6 to 40 months. On average, each sample had about 250,000 productive templates and more than 75,000 productive rearrangements. Of the roughly 90 participants in the trial, about two dozen had longitudinal samples available. Cryopreserved peripheral blood mononuclear cells were obtained before treatment, at response, and at either sustained remission or disease progression. Every sample from remission and from progressive disease was obtained while the patients were still on ibrutinib. The full study reports these points: Baseline clonality was found to be higher than that of age-matched healthy donors and was strongly correlated with circulating CD8+ T-cell counts. Public clonotypes were rare and either shrank or stayed stable during treatment, and the rise in clonality at ibrutinib response reflected expansion of private clonotypes. At ibrutinib response clonality went up, during sustained remission it held steady, and at progression it dropped back toward baseline. Lymph node repertoires were not examined, and the timing of sampling was not matched between patients in sustained remission and those whose disease progressed.

The label giving this sample's time point can be read as: progressive disease on ibrutinib. For TCR beta library preparation, about 2 micrograms of genomic DNA was extracted from cryopreserved PBMCs. Longitudinal blood samples from CLL patients receiving ibrutinib monotherapy were subjected to high-throughput TCR beta sequencing. The patients were enrolled in a single-center, open-label phase 2 trial of ibrutinib monotherapy. V loses 1 base, J loses 1 base, and the germline ends lie 7 bases apart. Inclusive of the bounding cysteine and phenylalanine, the CDR3 is 13 residues long. This entry keeps only the CDR3 DNA: 39 bases, framed from base 1. CDR1 and CDR2, looked up from the germline V gene (reference sequence), are GTSNPN and SVGIG. For this clone: Its binding antigen is unknown. No much larger clone exists at a distance of one base, and base qualities are not known.

A MiSeq instrument was used for deep resolution sequencing, which targeted depths ranging from 1 in 1 million up to 1 in 200,000 T cells, with coverage averaging 10x for each clonotype. TCR beta libraries were generated with the immunoSEQ hsTCRB Kit. The paper's processing steps were these. The data were analyzed with ImmunoSEQ Analyzer and ImmunoSEQ Data Assistant, and V, D and J gene assignments followed IMGT definitions. Clonality was computed as one minus normalized Shannon entropy of productive rearrangement frequencies, ranging from 0 to 1. Only overrepresented clonotypes making up at least 0.05% of the repertoire of each patient were included in the public clonotype analysis. More than ten repertoires from age-matched healthy donors, obtained from immuneACCESS, served as clonality controls. TCRdb took over this immuneACCESS table, retaining in-frame rearrangements with V and J assigned. Such tables are incomplete; in checked studies, under half of the missing clones stem from an unresolved V gene, and the remainder is unexplained. V, J and clone size derive from that table, while D and trimming were established from the DNA sequence. The sample table holds roughly 150,000 clones, of which around nine tenths were seen once. The top ten constitute 3% of the sample.

The receptor was isolated from a human donor with chronic lymphocytic leukemia. The chain is assembled from TRBV30 and TRBJ1-1, with TRBD1 as a weak D call on 5 bases. The material sequenced was PBMCs, taken at disease progression, from a patient treated with ibrutinib. The DNA sequence follows: TGTGCCTGGAGTGGGCAGGGGAACACTGAAGCTTTCTTT. The encoded protein is CAWSGQGNTEAFF.